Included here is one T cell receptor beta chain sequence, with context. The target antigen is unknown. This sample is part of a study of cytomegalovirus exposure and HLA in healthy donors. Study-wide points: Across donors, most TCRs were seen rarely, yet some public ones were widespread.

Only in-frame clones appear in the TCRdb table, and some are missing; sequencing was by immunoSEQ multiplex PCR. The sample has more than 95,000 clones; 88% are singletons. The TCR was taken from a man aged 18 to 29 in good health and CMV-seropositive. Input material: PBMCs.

This CDR3 reads CASSSSRDREQYF. CDR3 bases: TGTGCCAGCAGCTCGTCCCGGGACAGGGAGCAGTACTTC. The genes are TRBV7-6 and TRBJ2-7; 8 positions agree with TRBD1. After removal of 4 bases from V and 7 bases from J, the junction contained 6 bases not matched to a gene. The length of the CDR3 is 13 residues. Germline V lookup: CDR1 SGHVS, CDR2 FNYEAQ.